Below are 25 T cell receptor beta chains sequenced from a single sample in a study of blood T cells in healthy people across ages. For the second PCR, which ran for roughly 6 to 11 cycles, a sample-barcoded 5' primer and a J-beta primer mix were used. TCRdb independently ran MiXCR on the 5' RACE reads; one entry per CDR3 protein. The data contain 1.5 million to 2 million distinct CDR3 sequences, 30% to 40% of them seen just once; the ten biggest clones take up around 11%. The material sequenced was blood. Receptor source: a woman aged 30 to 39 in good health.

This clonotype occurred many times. CDR3 region: CASSQVTVAKNIQYF. For the CDR3, the DNA is TGCGCCAGCAGCCAAGTAACAGTAGCCAAAAACATTCAGTACTTC. The chain recombines TRBV4-1 with TRBJ2-4; no firm D call. CDR1 is MGHRA, CDR2 YSYEKL, per germline. Trimming shortened V by 1 base and J by 0 bases, and 7 bases separated the two germline ends. CDR3 length equals 15 residues.

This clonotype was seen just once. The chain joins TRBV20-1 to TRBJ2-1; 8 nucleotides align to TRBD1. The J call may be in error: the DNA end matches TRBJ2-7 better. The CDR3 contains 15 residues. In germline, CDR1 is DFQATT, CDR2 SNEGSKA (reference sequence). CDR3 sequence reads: CSAIRRGQVTYEQYF. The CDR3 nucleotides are TGCAGTGCTATTCGCCGGGGACAGGTAACCTACGAGCAGTACTTC.

The CDR3 nucleotides read TGTGCCAGCAGCTTAATCTGTGATCAGCCCCAGCATTTT. It encodes CASSLICDQPQHF. The chain couples TRBV21-1 to TRBJ1-5. TRBV21-1 is labeled a pseudogene. The CDR3 spans 13 residues.

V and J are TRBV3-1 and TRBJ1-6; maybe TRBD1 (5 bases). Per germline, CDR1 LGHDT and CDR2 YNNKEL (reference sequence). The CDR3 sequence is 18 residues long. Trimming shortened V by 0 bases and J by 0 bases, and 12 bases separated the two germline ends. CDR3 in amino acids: CASSQDGAGSSYNSPLHF. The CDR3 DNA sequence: TGTGCCAGCAGCCAAGATGGGGCAGGTAGCTCCTATAATTCACCCCTCCACTTT.

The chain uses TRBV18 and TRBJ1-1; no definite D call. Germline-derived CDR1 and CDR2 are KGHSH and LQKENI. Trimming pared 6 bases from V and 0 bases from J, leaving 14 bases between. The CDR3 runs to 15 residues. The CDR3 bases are TGTGCCAGCTCGTTGCCAGGAGGCATGAACACTGAAGCTTTCTTT. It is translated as CASSLPGGMNTEAFF.

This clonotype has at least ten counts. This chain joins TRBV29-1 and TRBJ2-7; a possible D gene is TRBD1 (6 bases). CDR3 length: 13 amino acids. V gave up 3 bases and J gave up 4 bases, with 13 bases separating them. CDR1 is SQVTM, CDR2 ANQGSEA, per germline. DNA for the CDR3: TGCAGCGTTGAGGATGGACAGTCTTACGAGCAGTACTTC. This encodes CSVEDGQSYEQYF.

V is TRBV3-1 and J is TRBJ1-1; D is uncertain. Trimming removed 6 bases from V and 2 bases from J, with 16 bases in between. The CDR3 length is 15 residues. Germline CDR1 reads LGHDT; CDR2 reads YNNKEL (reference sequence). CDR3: CASSLGRVLNTEAFF. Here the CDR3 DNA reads TGTGCCAGCAGTCTCGGCCGGGTGCTCAACACTGAAGCTTTCTTT.

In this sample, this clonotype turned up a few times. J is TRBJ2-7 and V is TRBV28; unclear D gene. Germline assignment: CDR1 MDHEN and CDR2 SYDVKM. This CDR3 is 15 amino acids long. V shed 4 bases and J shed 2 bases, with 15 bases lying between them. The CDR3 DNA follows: TGTGCCAGCAGTTCCCCCGGCAGCGTCACCTACGAGCAGTACTTC. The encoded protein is CASSSPGSVTYEQYF.

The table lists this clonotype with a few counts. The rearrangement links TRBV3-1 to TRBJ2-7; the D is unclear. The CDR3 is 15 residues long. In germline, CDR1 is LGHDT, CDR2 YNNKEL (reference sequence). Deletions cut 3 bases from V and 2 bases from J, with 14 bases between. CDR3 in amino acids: CASSQGTNPTYEQYF. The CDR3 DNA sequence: TGTGCCAGCAGCCAGGGTACAAATCCTACCTACGAGCAGTACTTC.

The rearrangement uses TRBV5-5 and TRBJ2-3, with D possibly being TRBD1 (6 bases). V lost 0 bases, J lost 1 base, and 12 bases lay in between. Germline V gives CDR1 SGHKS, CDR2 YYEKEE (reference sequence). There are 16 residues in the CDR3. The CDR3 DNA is TGTGCCAGCAGCTTGGCCGGGGCAGGGGGCACAGATACGCAGTATTTT. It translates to CASSLAGAGGTDTQYF.

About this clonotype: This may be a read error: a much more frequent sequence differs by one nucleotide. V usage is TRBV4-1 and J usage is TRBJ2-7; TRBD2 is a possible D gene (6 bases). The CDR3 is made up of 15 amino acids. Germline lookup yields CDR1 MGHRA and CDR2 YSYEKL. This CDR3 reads CAGSQGGAGLYEQYF. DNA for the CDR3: TGCGCCGGCAGCCAAGGAGGAGCGGGCCTCTACGAGCAGTACTTC.

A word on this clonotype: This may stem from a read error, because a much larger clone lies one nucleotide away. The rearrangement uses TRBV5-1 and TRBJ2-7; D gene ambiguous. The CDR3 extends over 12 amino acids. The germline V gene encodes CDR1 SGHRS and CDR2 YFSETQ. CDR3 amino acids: CAGSSDDYEQYF. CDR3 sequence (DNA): TGCGCCGGCAGCTCGGACGACTACGAGCAGTACTTC.

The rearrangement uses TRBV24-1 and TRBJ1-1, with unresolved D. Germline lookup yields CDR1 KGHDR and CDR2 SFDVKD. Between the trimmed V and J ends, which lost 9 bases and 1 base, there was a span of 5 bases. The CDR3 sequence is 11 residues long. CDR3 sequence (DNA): TGTGCCACCCCGGCGAACACTGAAGCTTTCTTT. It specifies CATPANTEAFF.

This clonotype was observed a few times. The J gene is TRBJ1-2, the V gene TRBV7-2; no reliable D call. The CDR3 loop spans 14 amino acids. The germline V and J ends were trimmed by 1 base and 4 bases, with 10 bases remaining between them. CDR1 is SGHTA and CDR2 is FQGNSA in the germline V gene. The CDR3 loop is CASSLETIRYGYTF. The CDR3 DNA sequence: TGTGCCAGCAGCTTAGAGACTATACGCTATGGCTACACCTTC.

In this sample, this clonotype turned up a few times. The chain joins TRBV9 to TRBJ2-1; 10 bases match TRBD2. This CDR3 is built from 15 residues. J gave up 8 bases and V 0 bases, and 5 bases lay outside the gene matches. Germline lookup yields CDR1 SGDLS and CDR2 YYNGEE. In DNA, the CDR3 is TGTGCCAGCAGCGTAGCTAGCGGGAGCATTCATGAGCAGTTCTTC. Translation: CASSVASGSIHEQFF. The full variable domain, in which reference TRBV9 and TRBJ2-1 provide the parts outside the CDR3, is DSGVTQTPKHLITATGQRVTLRCSPRSGDLSVYWYQQSLDQGLQFLIQYYNGEERAKGNILERFSAQQFPDLHSELNLSSLELGDSALYFCASSVASGSIHEQFFGPGTRLTVL.

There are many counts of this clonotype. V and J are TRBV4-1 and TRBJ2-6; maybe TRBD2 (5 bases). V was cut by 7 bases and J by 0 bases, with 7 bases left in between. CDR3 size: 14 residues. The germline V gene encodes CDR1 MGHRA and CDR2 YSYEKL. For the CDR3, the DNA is TGCGCCAGCACGGGGATCTCTGGGGCCAACGTCCTGACTTTC. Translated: CASTGISGANVLTF.

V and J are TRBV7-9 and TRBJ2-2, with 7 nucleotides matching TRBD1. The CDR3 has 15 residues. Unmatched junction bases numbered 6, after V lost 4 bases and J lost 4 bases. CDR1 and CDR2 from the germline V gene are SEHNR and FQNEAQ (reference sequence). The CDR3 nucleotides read TGTGCCAGCAGCTCAAAGGGGGCCCTCACCGGGGAGCTGTTTTTT. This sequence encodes CASSSKGALTGELFF. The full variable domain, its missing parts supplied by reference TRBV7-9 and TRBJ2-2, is DTGVSQNPRHKITKRGQNVTFRCDPISEHNRLYWYRQTLGQGPEFLTYFQNEAQLEKSRLLSDRFSAERPKGSFSTLEIQRTEQGDSAMYLCASSSKGALTGELFFGEGSRLTVL.

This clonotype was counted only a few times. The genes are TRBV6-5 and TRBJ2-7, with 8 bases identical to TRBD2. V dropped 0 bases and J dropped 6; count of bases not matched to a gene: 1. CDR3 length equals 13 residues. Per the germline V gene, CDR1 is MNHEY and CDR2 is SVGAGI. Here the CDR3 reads CASSYSAGGEQYF. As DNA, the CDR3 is TGTGCCAGCAGTTACTCTGCGGGGGGCGAGCAGTACTTC.

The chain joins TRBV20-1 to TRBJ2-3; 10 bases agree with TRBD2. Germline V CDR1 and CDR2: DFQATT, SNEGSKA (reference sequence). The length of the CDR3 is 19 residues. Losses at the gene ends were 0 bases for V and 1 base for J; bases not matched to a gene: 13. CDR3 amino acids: CSARDPLAGVRWGTDTQYF. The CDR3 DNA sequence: TGCAGTGCTAGAGATCCGCTAGCGGGAGTAAGGTGGGGCACAGATACGCAGTATTTT.

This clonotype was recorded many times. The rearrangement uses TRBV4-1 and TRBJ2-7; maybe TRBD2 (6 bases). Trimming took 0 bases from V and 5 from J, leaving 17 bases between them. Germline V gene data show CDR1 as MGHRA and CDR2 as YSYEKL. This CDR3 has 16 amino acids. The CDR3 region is CASSQEGAGKFHEQYF. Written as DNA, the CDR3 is TGCGCCAGCAGCCAAGAGGGAGCGGGCAAATTCCACGAGCAGTACTTC.

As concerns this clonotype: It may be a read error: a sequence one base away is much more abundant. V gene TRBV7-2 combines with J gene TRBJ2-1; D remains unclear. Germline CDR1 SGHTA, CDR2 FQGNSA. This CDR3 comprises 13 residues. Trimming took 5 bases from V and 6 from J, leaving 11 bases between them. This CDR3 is CASSGYECNEQFF. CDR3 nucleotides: TGTGCCAGCAGCGGGTACGAGTGCAATGAGCAGTTCTTC.

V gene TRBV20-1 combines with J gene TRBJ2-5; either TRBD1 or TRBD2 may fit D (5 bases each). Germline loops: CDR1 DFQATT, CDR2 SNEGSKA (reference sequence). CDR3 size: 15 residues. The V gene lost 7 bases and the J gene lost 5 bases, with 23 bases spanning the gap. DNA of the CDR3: TGCAGTGGATGGGACCCCCGATATGAAGCGGAGACCCAGTACTTC. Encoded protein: CSGWDPRYEAETQYF.

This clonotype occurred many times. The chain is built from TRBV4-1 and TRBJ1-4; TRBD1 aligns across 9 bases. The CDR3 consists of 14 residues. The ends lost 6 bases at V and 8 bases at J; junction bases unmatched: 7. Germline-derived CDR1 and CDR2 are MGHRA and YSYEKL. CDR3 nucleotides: TGCGCCAGCAGGGCCAGACAGGGGGTGGAAAAACTGTTTTTT. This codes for CASRARQGVEKLFF.

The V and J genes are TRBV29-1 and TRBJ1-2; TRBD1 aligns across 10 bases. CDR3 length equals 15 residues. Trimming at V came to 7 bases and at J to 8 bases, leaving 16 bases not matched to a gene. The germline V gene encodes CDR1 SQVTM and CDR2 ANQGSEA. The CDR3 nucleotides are TGCAGCGACGAAGGGGACAGGGGCGCCAATTTGGGCTACACCTTC. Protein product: CSDEGDRGANLGYTF.

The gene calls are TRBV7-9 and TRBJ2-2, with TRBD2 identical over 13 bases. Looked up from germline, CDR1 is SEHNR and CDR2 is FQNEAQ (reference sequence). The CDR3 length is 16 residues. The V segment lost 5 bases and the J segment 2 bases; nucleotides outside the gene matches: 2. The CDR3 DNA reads TGTGCCAGCAGCCGGGGACTAGCGGGAAACACCGGGGAGCTGTTTTTT. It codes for CASSRGLAGNTGELFF.